The 27 T cell receptor beta chains presented below share a single source sample, sequenced in a study of cytomegalovirus exposure and HLA in healthy donors. 60 Vbeta and 13 Jbeta primers were used in PCR. TCRdb keeps only in-frame clones here, not all; method: immunoSEQ multiplex PCR. Of 150,000 or so clones in the sample, 77% were seen once. The sequenced sample consisted of PBMCs. The origin of the receptors is a male donor in good health and CMV-seronegative.

The CDR3 region is CASRGTSGNYNEQFF. CDR3 in DNA: TGTGCCAGTAGGGGGACTAGCGGGAATTACAATGAGCAGTTCTTC. The gene calls are TRBV19 and TRBJ2-1; 13 nucleotides line up with TRBD2. The CDR3 contains 15 residues. Losses at the gene ends were 6 bases for V and 4 bases for J; bases not matched to a gene: 3. Germline V gives CDR1 LNHDA, CDR2 SQIVND (reference sequence).

This clone is a singleton in its sample. V gene TRBV18 combines with J gene TRBJ2-3; TRBD2 matches at 12 bases. Unmatched junction bases numbered 13, after V lost 6 bases and J lost 6 bases. This CDR3 contains 17 residues. Germline V gives CDR1 KGHSH, CDR2 LQKENI. CDR3 loop: CASSQLRLAGEGDTQYF. The CDR3, as DNA: TGTGCCAGCTCCCAACTCCGACTAGCGGGAGAGGGGGATACGCAGTATTTT.

The chain is built from TRBV4-3 and TRBJ2-2; 7 nucleotides line up with TRBD1. Germline-derived CDR1 and CDR2 are LGHNA and YSLEER. V trimming: 4 bases; J trimming: 5 bases; junction bases outside the gene matches: 7. This CDR3 has 15 residues. CDR3 sequence (DNA): TGCGCCAGCAGCCCGCAGACAGGGCAGACCGGGGAGCTGTTTTTT. This gives the protein CASSPQTGQTGELFF.

In DNA, the CDR3 is TGTGCCAGCAGCATTATAGCGGGAGGGACGAGTGAGCAGTTCTTC. Translated, it gives CASSIIAGGTSEQFF. The chain joins TRBV7-3 to TRBJ2-1; 11 nucleotides line up with TRBD2. With 5 bases clipped from V and 9 bases from J, the junction kept 9 bases outside the gene matches. The CDR3 consists of 15 residues. Germline V gene lookup returns CDR1 SGHTA and CDR2 FQGTGA.

The chain is built from TRBV5-1 and TRBJ1-1, with D maybe TRBD1 (6 bases). V lost 0 bases to trimming and J lost 6 bases, with 12 bases between them. CDR3 size: 14 residues. CDR1 is SGHRS and CDR2 is YFSETQ in the germline V gene. The CDR3 sequence is CASSLVRQGSEAFF. For the CDR3, the DNA is TGCGCCAGCAGCTTGGTTCGGCAGGGGTCTGAAGCTTTCTTT. Supplemented by reference TRBV5-1 and TRBJ1-1, the full variable domain reads KAGVTQTPRYLIKTRGQQVTLSCSPISGHRSVSWYQQTPGQGLQFLFEYFSETQRNKGNFPGRFSGRQFSNSRSEMNVSTLELGDSALYLCASSLVRQGSEAFFGQGTRLTVV.

This clone has a handful of counts. CDR3 protein: CASSEEGLTEAFF. The CDR3 coding sequence is TGTGCCAGCAGTGAAGAGGGTCTCACTGAAGCTTTCTTT. This rearrangement joins TRBV25-1 to TRBJ1-1; D remains unclear. The CDR3 is 13 residues long. In germline, CDR1 is MGHDK, CDR2 SYGVNS. Trimming left V 2 bases short and J 4 bases short, with 8 bases between.

The chain joins TRBV6-5 to TRBJ2-7; tentatively, D is TRBD2 (5 bases). CDR3 size: 13 residues. Germline V gene sequence: CDR1 MNHEY, CDR2 SVGAGI. The ends were cut back, 6 bases at V and 2 bases at J, with 11 bases in the middle. Here the CDR3 DNA reads TGTGCCAGCAGCACCGGACTCCCCTACGAGCAGTACTTC. Encoded protein: CASSTGLPYEQYF.

The chain carries TRBV7-8 and TRBJ2-3; D might be TRBD2 (5 bases). The CDR3 contains 16 residues. Germline V gives CDR1 SGHVS, CDR2 FQNEAQ. V was trimmed by 1 base and J by 0 bases, leaving 11 bases between them. Written as DNA, the CDR3 is TGTGCCAGCAGCTTAGTCGGACTTTTGAGCACAGATACGCAGTATTTT. It specifies CASSLVGLLSTDTQYF.

This chain links TRBV16 with TRBJ1-5; D perhaps matches TRBD1 (6 bases). V lost 8 bases, J lost 0 bases, and 11 bases lay in between. This CDR3 is built from 14 residues. Germline CDR1 reads KGHSY; CDR2 reads FQNENV. The CDR3 here is CASAGQYSNQPQHF. The CDR3 DNA follows: TGTGCCAGCGCAGGACAGTATAGCAATCAGCCCCAGCATTTT.

The J gene is TRBJ2-1, the V gene TRBV4-2; 10 nucleotides agree with TRBD2. The CDR3 runs to 21 residues. The trim removed 3 bases at V and 0 bases at J, leaving 17 bases unmatched. The germline V gene encodes CDR1 LGHNA and CDR2 YNFKEQ. This CDR3 reads CASSHPRPLAGASSSYNEQFF. In nucleotides, the CDR3 is TGTGCCAGCAGCCACCCCCGCCCGCTAGCGGGAGCCAGTAGCTCCTACAATGAGCAGTTCTTC.

This sequence joins TRBV27 and TRBJ2-1, with 10 bases matching TRBD2. V was pared by 0 bases and J by 5 bases, with 13 bases of the junction left unmatched. The CDR3 runs to 19 residues. Per the germline V gene, CDR1 is MNHEY and CDR2 is SMNVEV (reference sequence). The CDR3 is CASSLSGLAEALPNNEQFF. The DNA for the CDR3 is TGTGCCAGCAGTTTATCTGGACTAGCGGAGGCCCTACCCAACAATGAGCAGTTCTTC.

V and J are TRBV6-1 and TRBJ2-5; 8 nucleotides match TRBD1. CDR1 is MNHNS and CDR2 is SASEGT in the germline V gene. The CDR3 sequence is 10 residues long. V shed 6 bases, J shed 13 bases, and the junction held 4 bases outside the gene matches. This CDR3 is CASREDRAYF. The CDR3, as DNA: TGTGCCAGCAGAGAGGACAGGGCGTACTTC.

This clone was detected only a few times. The CDR3 region is CASSPGTGGGTEAFF. Written as DNA, the CDR3 is TGCGCCAGCAGCCCCGGGACAGGGGGAGGCACTGAAGCTTTCTTT. This chain links TRBV5-1 with TRBJ1-1; the match to TRBD1 covers 11 bases. V shed 4 bases, J shed 4 bases, and the junction held 6 bases outside the gene matches. CDR3 length equals 15 residues. From germline, CDR1 is SGHRS and CDR2 YFSETQ.

This chain uses TRBV4-1 with TRBJ1-6; D is unclear. The CDR3 is made up of 15 amino acids. Germline V lookup: CDR1 MGHRA, CDR2 YSYEKL. Trimming removed 4 bases at V and 0 bases at J, with 7 bases between. As DNA, the CDR3 is TGCGCCAGCAGCCCGGGGAGCTCCTATAATTCACCCCTCCACTTT. This sequence encodes CASSPGSSYNSPLHF.

This clone has just a few counts. J is TRBJ1-2 and V is TRBV7-8; 7 positions match TRBD1. Germline values: CDR1 SGHVS, CDR2 FQNEAQ. The CDR3 contains 18 residues. The V segment lost 6 bases and the J segment 4 bases; nucleotides outside the gene matches: 20. The CDR3 coding sequence is TGTGCCAGCAGTGCCAGAGGTGGTGGGGACAGAGCAGCCTATGGCTACACCTTC. Encoded protein: CASSARGGGDRAAYGYTF.

This clone was counted only a few times. The V call is TRBV9, the J call TRBJ1-1; TRBD1 might be the D (6 bases). The germline V and J ends were trimmed by 0 bases and 1 base, with 10 bases remaining between them. The CDR3 spans 15 residues. Germline V CDR1 and CDR2: SGDLS, YYNGEE. CDR3 in DNA: TGTGCCAGCAGCGTAGCGGGACACTCGAACACTGAAGCTTTCTTT. This gives the protein CASSVAGHSNTEAFF.

The rearrangement uses TRBV5-1 and TRBJ2-3, with D possibly being TRBD1 (5 bases). Per the germline V gene, CDR1 is SGHRS and CDR2 is YFSETQ. This CDR3 is 15 amino acids long. V lost 2 bases, J lost 6 bases, and 16 bases lay in between. The CDR3, as DNA: TGCGCCAGCAGCTTTCAGGGCGATCAAACGGATACGCAGTATTTT. Its translation: CASSFQGDQTDTQYF. Supplemented by reference TRBV5-1 and TRBJ2-3, the full variable domain reads KAGVTQTPRYLIKTRGQQVTLSCSPISGHRSVSWYQQTPGQGLQFLFEYFSETQRNKGNFPGRFSGRQFSNSRSEMNVSTLELGDSALYLCASSFQGDQTDTQYFGPGTRLTVL.

The rearrangement uses TRBV12-1 and TRBJ2-2; the table's D gene call, TRBD2, was not cross checked with the DNA. TRBV12-1 is a recognized pseudogene. CDR3 length equals 19 residues. The CDR3 DNA is TGTGCCACAGCCAGGTCCGGGGCTGCGGGGGTGTCGAACACCGGGGAGCTGTTTTTT. Its translation is CATARSGAAGVSNTGELFF.

The V gene is TRBV19, the J gene TRBJ2-1; D may be TRBD1 (5 bases). The CDR3 loop spans 15 amino acids. Germline CDR1 reads LNHDA; CDR2 reads SQIVND (reference sequence). Trimming pared 3 bases from V and 3 bases from J, leaving 12 bases between. The CDR3, as DNA: TGTGCCAGTAGTATTGGGCAGGGCCTCTACAATGAGCAGTTCTTC. It codes for CASSIGQGLYNEQFF.

The V and J genes are TRBV7-8 and TRBJ1-3, with D unresolved. CDR1 and CDR2 from the germline V gene are SGHVS and FQNEAQ. The CDR3 extends over 16 amino acids. Between the trimmed V and J ends, which lost 1 base and 4 bases, there was a span of 14 bases. For the CDR3, the DNA is TGTGCCAGCAGCTTAGGTCAGCGGGCGCGGGGAAACACCATATATTTT. This translates into CASSLGQRARGNTIYF.

On this clone: The junction and the germline gene differ at one end; a read error may be behind it. The V gene is TRBV7-7, the J gene TRBJ2-2, with TRBD1 matching 8 bases. The germline V gene has CDR1 SSHAT and CDR2 FNYEAQ (reference sequence). This CDR3 comprises 15 residues. For the CDR3, the DNA is TGTGCTAGCAGCTTACAGGGGGCGAACACCGGGGAGCTGTTTTTT. Translating it yields CASSLQGANTGELFF.

This chain uses TRBV11-3 with TRBJ2-3; 15 bases are a match to TRBD2. Germline trimming cut 5 bases from V and 0 bases from J; bases unmatched to any gene: 3. The CDR3 is made up of 17 amino acids. Germline CDR1 reads SGHNT; CDR2 reads YENEEA. The CDR3 is CASSMGLAGGSTDTQYF. The CDR3 DNA reads as TGTGCCAGCAGCATGGGACTAGCGGGGGGAAGCACAGATACGCAGTATTTT.

This clone has more than one count but fewer than ten. The rearrangement uses TRBV6-5 and TRBJ2-7; TRBD2 matches at 8 bases. Germline assignment: CDR1 MNHEY and CDR2 SVGAGI. There are 15 residues in the CDR3. J was trimmed by 5 bases and V by 6 bases; bases with no gene match: 12. DNA of the CDR3: TGTGCCAGCAGCATTGCGGGAGGACGGTGGAACGAGCAGTACTTC. As protein: CASSIAGGRWNEQYF.

In the case of this clone: Sequence at one end of the junction differs from germline and may be a read error. The same CDR3 also results from other DNA sequences found in this sample. The chain joins TRBV10-3 to TRBJ1-1; D is possibly TRBD1 (5 bases). There are 21 residues in the CDR3. The germline CDR1 and CDR2 sequences are ENHRY and SYGVKD. CDR3 sequence: CAIASGGVGGKVGLENTEAFF. The CDR3 DNA reads TGTGCCATCGCGTCGGGGGGGGTCGGGGGGAAGGTCGGATTGGAGAACACTGAGGCTTTCTTT.

This rearrangement joins TRBV19 to TRBJ2-2; tentative D call: TRBD2 (5 bases). Between the trimmed V and J ends, which lost 1 base and 3 bases, there was a span of 12 bases. The CDR3 sequence is 16 residues long. CDR1 is LNHDA and CDR2 is SQIVND in the germline V gene (reference sequence). Here the CDR3 DNA reads TGTGCCAGTAGTATAGTGTCACGGGGAGACACCGGGGAGCTGTTTTTT. Amino acid sequence: CASSIVSRGDTGELFF.

The genes are TRBV7-9 and TRBJ1-2; TRBD1 matches at 8 bases. The V segment lost 5 bases and the J segment 5 bases; nucleotides outside the gene matches: 19. Germline assignment: CDR1 SEHNR and CDR2 FQNEAQ (reference sequence). The CDR3 spans 18 residues. CDR3 nucleotides: TGTGCCAGCAGCCCCACCCAACGCGACAGGGGCTTTCGGTATGGCTACACCTTC. Encoded protein: CASSPTQRDRGFRYGYTF.

The rearrangement uses TRBV6-5 and TRBJ2-7; 8 positions agree with TRBD2. Germline CDR1 is MNHEY and CDR2 is SVGAGI. There are 14 residues in the CDR3. The ends lost 6 bases at V and 1 base at J; junction bases unmatched: 5. CDR3 in amino acids: CASRISSGSYEQYF. CDR3 sequence (DNA): TGTGCCAGCAGAATTTCTAGCGGGTCCTACGAGCAGTACTTC.